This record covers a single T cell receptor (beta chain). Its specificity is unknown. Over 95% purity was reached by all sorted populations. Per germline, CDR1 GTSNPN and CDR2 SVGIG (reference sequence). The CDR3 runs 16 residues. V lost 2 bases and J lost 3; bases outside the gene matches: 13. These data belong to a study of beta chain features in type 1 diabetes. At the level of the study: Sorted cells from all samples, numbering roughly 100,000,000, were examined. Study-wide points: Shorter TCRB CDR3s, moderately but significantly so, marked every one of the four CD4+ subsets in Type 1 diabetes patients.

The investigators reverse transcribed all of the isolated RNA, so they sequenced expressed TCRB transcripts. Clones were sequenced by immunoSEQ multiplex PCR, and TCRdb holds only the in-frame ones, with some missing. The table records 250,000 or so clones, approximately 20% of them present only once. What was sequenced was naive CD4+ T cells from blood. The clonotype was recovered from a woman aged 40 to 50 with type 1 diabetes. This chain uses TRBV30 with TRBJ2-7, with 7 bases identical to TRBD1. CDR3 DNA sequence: TGTGCCTGGAGTCCAATGAGGGACAGTTCGGGCTACGAGCAGTACTTC. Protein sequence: CAWSPMRDSSGYEQYF.